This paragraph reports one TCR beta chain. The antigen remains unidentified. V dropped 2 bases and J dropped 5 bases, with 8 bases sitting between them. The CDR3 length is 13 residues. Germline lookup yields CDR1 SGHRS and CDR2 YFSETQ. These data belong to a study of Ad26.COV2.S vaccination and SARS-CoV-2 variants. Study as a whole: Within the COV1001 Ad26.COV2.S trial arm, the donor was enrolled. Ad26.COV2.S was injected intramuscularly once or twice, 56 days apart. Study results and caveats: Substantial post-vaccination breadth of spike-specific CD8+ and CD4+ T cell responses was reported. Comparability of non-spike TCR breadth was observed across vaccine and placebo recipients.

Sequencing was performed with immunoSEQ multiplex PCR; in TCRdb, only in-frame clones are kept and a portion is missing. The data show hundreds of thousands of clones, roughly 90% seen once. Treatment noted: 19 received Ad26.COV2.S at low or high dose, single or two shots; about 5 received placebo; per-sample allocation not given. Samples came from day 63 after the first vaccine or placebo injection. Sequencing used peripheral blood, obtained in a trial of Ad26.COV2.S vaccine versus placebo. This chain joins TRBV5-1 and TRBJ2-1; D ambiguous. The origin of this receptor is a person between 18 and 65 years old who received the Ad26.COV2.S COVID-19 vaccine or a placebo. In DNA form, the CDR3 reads TGCGCCAGCAGCTTTCGACCAAACAATGAGCAGTTCTTC. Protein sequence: CASSFRPNNEQFF.